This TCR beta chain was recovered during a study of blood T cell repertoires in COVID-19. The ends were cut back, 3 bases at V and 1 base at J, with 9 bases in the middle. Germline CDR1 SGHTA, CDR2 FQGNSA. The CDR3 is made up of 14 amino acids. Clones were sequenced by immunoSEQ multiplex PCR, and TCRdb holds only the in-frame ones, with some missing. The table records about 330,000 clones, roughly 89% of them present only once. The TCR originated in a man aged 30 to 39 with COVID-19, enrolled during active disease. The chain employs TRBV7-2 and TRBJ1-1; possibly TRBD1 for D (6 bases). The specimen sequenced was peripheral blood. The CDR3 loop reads CASSLRTENTEAFF. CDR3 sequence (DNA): TGTGCCAGCAGCTTGAGGACAGAGAACACTGAAGCTTTCTTT.